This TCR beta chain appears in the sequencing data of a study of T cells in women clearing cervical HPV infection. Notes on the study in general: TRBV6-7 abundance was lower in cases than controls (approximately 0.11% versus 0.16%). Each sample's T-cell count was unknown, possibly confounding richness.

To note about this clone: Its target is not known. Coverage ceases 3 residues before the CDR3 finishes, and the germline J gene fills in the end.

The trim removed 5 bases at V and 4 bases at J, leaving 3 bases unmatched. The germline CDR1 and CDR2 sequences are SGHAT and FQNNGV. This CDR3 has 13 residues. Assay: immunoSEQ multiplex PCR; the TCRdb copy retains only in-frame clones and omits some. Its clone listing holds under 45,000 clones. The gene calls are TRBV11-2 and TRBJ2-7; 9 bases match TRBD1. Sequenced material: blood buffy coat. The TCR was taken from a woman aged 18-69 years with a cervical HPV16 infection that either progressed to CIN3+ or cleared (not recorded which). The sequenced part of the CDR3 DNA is TGTGCCAGCAGCCAGGGACAGGGTTACGAG. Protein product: CASSQGQGYE. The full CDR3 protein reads CASSQGQGYEQYF.